Listed below are T cell receptor beta chains from one sample, sequenced in a study of T-cell reconstitution after alpha-beta-depleted transplantation in children. TCRdb recomputed calls from the PCR reads with MiXCR, one row per CDR3 protein. The table includes hundreds of thousands of distinct CDR3 sequences, about 17% detected once. The specimen was PBMCs, mostly from graft donor cells, collected 360 days after TCRalphabeta/CD19-depleted stem cell transplant. These receptors all stem from a boy in the first two years of life who had a stem cell transplant for Wiskott-Aldrich syndrome, so the T cells may come from the graft donor. The CDR3 runs from the conserved cysteine through the conserved F or W. Fields, in order: clone size, D gene, V gene, J gene, CDR3 DNA, CDR3 protein. The D gene is left open where the match is weak. The size of a clone is reported for some rows only, either as once, few or many, or as a class for expanded clones.

NA	NA	TRBV29-1	TRBJ2-7	TGCAGCGTTGGGTTCCAGGGTCAGGGCGAGCAGTACTTC	CSVGFQGQGEQYF
NA	TRBD1	TRBV29-1	TRBJ2-2	TGCAGCGTTGGGGGACAGCTGGGCACCGGGGAGCTGTTTTTT	CSVGGQLGTGELFF
many	TRBD2	TRBV7-2	TRBJ2-7	TGTGCCAGCAGCTCCCCGGGGGGAAGCTACGAGCAGTACTTC	CASSSPGGSYEQYF
NA	NA	TRBV7-2	TRBJ2-5	TGTGCCAGCAGCTTAGAACAGTCGACCCAGTACTTC	CASSLEQSTQYF
NA	NA	TRBV6-1	TRBJ2-1	TGTGCCAGCACCCTAGGGAAGGGCTTGTGGAATGAGCAGTTCTTC	CASTLGKGLWNEQFF
NA	NA	TRBV10-1	TRBJ2-1	TGCGCCAGCAGTGTTACAGGGAGCAATGAGCAGTTCTTC	CASSVTGSNEQFF
NA	NA	TRBV24-1	TRBJ1-3	TGTGCCACCAGTGATTTTGGAAACACCATATATTTT	CATSDFGNTIYF
few	TRBD2	TRBV28	TRBJ2-3	TGTGCCAGCAGTTTATGGCTAGCGGTCCAGGGGCAGTATTTT	CASSLWLAVQGQYF
few	TRBD1	TRBV29-1	TRBJ2-7	TGCAGCGTGAGACAGGGGGCGTCTTCCGAGCAGTACTTC	CSVRQGASSEQYF
many	NA	TRBV5-1	TRBJ2-5	TGCGCCAGCAGCTTGGTGGCAGGGGAAGAGACCCAGTACTTC	CASSLVAGEETQYF